These T cell receptor beta chains were read from a single sample in a study of cytomegalovirus exposure and HLA in healthy donors. Assay: immunoSEQ multiplex PCR; the TCRdb copy retains only in-frame clones and omits some. The sample yields approximately 240,000 clones, 82% seen once. Sample: PBMCs. These receptors were obtained from a woman in her thirties or forties in good health and CMV-seropositive. Both conserved end residues are part of each CDR3. D genes are given only for firm matches. Size tells how often a clone was seen (once, few, many) or the class of an expanded clone, and some rows leave it out.

d_call	v_call	clone_size	j_call	cdr3_aa	cdr3_nt
NA	TRBV7-2	NA	TRBJ2-5	CASSLLGHPAGTQYF	TGTGCCAGCAGCTTACTTGGCCACCCAGCGGGGACCCAGTACTTC
NA	TRBV4-3	NA	TRBJ1-2	CASSRYPGGYTF	TGCGCCAGCAGCCGGTACCCAGGGGGCTACACCTTC
TRBD1	TRBV6-1	NA	TRBJ1-2	CASSPRQGAYGYTF	TGTGCCAGCAGTCCCCGACAGGGCGCCTATGGCTACACCTTC
NA	TRBV10-3	NA	TRBJ1-1	CAIRSFGEATEAFF	TGTGCCATCAGATCTTTTGGGGAGGCCACTGAAGCTTTCTTT
NA	TRBV7-9	NA	TRBJ1-1	CASSFVGDTEAFF	TGTGCCAGCAGCTTCGTGGGAGACACTGAAGCTTTCTTT
NA	TRBV27	NA	TRBJ2-7	CASSIGTLYEQYF	TGTGCCAGCAGTATAGGGACTCTCTACGAGCAGTACTTC
TRBD2	TRBV7-9	NA	TRBJ2-1	CASSLLAGGPYNEQFF	TGTGCCAGCAGCTTACTAGCGGGAGGGCCTTACAATGAGCAGTTCTTC
TRBD1	TRBV5-6	few	TRBJ1-1	CASSFTGDARLLGAFF	TGTGCCAGCAGCTTTACAGGGGACGCCCGGCTTCTTGGGGCTTTCTTT
NA	TRBV4-3	NA	TRBJ1-4	CASSQDTGSHEKLFF	TGCGCCAGCAGCCAGGATACAGGGTCTCATGAAAAACTGTTTTTT
TRBD2	TRBV7-3	NA	TRBJ2-5	CASSLIGLAGGQETQYF	TGTGCCAGCAGCTTAATAGGGCTAGCGGGAGGCCAAGAGACCCAGTACTTC
NA	TRBV28	NA	TRBJ1-5	CASHAGQGYSNQPQHF	TGTGCCAGCCACGCAGGGCAGGGGTATAGCAATCAGCCCCAGCATTTT
TRBD1	TRBV10-1	once	TRBJ1-6	CASSPTGEQSPLHF	TGCGCCAGCAGTCCTACAGGGGAGCAATCACCCCTCCACTTT
TRBD2	TRBV9	NA	TRBJ2-1	CASSSYSSGSNEQFF	TGTGCCAGCAGCTCCTACTCTAGCGGGAGCAATGAGCAGTTCTTC
NA	TRBV12-5	NA	TRBJ2-5	CASGLGQGRLGFGTQYF	TGTGCTAGTGGTTTGGGGCAGGGTCGGCTCGGGTTCGGGACCCAGTACTTC
TRBD1	TRBV10-2	NA	TRBJ1-5	CASSESTGRNQPQHF	TGCGCCAGCAGTGAGTCGACAGGGAGAAATCAGCCCCAGCATTTT
TRBD2	TRBV7-9	NA	TRBJ2-1	CASSQLAGARNEQFF	TGTGCCAGCAGCCAACTAGCGGGGGCTCGCAATGAGCAGTTCTTC
TRBD2	TRBV9	NA	TRBJ2-1	CASSVEWGAGGYNEQFF	TGTGCCAGCAGCGTAGAGTGGGGAGCGGGAGGGTACAATGAGCAGTTCTTC
NA	TRBV30	NA	TRBJ1-1	CAWSLTHGNTEAFF	TGTGCCTGGAGCCTGACTCACGGGAACACTGAAGCTTTCTTT
NA	TRBV9	once	TRBJ2-6	CASSEWGAGANVLTF	TGTGCCAGCAGCGAGTGGGGCGCTGGGGCCAACGTCCTGACTTTC
TRBD1	TRBV5-1	NA	TRBJ1-1	CASSFDRGRTEAFF	TGCGCCAGCAGCTTTGACAGGGGGCGGACTGAAGCTTTCTTT
TRBD2	TRBV5-1	once	TRBJ2-3	CASSPGRGKTDTQYF	TGCGCCAGCAGCCCTGGGCGGGGGAAAACAGATACGCAGTATTTT
NA	TRBV30	NA	TRBJ2-3	CAWSAKGVRTDTQYF	TGTGCCTGGAGTGCCAAGGGGGTGCGCACAGATACGCAGTATTTT
TRBD1	TRBV30	NA	TRBJ1-1	CAWSADRSNTEAFF	TGTGCCTGGAGTGCGGACAGGAGTAACACTGAAGCTTTCTTT
TRBD2	TRBV11-3	NA	TRBJ2-7	CASSETSGGLKLVGYEQYF	TGTGCCAGCAGCGAGACTAGCGGAGGCTTAAAATTAGTTGGCTACGAGCAGTACTTC
NA	TRBV30	few	TRBJ1-5	CAWSVRGNQPQHF	TGTGCCTGGAGTGTACGGGGAAATCAGCCCCAGCATTTT
NA	TRBV6-5	NA	TRBJ2-7	CASSSSGPTYEQYF	TGTGCCAGCAGTTCGTCAGGGCCCACCTACGAGCAGTACTTC
TRBD1	TRBV7-8	NA	TRBJ1-1	CASSPTGTGIRTEAFF	TGTGCCAGCAGCCCAACCGGGACAGGGATTCGGACTGAAGCTTTCTTT
TRBD2	TRBV30	NA	TRBJ2-1	CAWSPILAGGPPEQFF	TGTGCCTGGAGCCCCATACTAGCGGGGGGGCCCCCTGAGCAGTTCTTC
NA	TRBV19	once	TRBJ2-5	CASSILGSGETQYF	TGTGCCAGTAGTATACTCGGGAGCGGGGAGACCCAGTACTTC
NA	TRBV19	NA	TRBJ1-2	CASSIQEVGYGYTF	TGTGCCAGTAGTATACAAGAGGTCGGCTATGGCTACACCTTC
NA	TRBV7-3	NA	TRBJ2-6	CASSLTPGANVLTF	TGTGCCAGCAGCTTAACCCCAGGGGCCAACGTCCTGACTTTC
NA	TRBV7-9	NA	TRBJ1-5	CASSLWRGGGNQPQHF	TGTGCCAGCAGCTTATGGCGGGGTGGTGGCAATCAGCCCCAGCATTTT
TRBD1	TRBV6-1	once	TRBJ1-1	CASSDPRWGQGNAEAFF	TGTGCCAGCAGTGATCCCAGGTGGGGACAGGGGAACGCTGAAGCTTTCTTT
NA	TRBV7-2	few	TRBJ1-1	CASSLESLGTGPEAFF	TGTGCCAGCAGCTTAGAGTCTTTGGGTACAGGTCCTGAAGCTTTCTTT
NA	TRBV30	NA	TRBJ1-1	CAWSPIDTEAFF	TGTGCCTGGAGCCCTATCGACACTGAAGCTTTCTTT
TRBD2	TRBV4-1	once	TRBJ2-7	CASSPPGLAGVTEQYF	TGCGCCAGCAGCCCCCCGGGTCTAGCGGGGGTGACCGAGCAGTACTTC
TRBD1	TRBV4-2	NA	TRBJ2-6	CASSQGPGQGTGANVLTF	TGTGCCAGCAGCCAGGGACCGGGACAGGGGACTGGGGCCAACGTCCTGACTTTC
NA	TRBV9	NA	TRBJ1-1	CASSPSSGMEAFF	TGTGCCAGCAGCCCGAGTTCAGGGATGGAAGCTTTCTTT
NA	TRBV4-1	NA	TRBJ1-1	CASSRSGNTEAFF	TGCGCCAGCAGCCGCAGTGGGAACACTGAAGCTTTCTTT
NA	TRBV5-1	once	TRBJ2-7	CASSLDQGLAYEQYF	TGCGCCAGCAGCTTGGATCAGGGGTTGGCCTACGAGCAGTACTTC
NA	TRBV10-1	NA	TRBJ2-3	CASSEAQVSTDTQYF	TGCGCCAGCAGTGAGGCACAGGTTAGCACAGATACGCAGTATTTT
NA	TRBV10-3	NA	TRBJ2-3	CATGERFTDTQYF	TGTGCCACAGGGGAGAGGTTCACAGATACGCAGTATTTT
TRBD1	TRBV29-1	NA	TRBJ1-1	CSVERTGAEAFF	TGCAGCGTTGAACGGACAGGGGCTGAAGCTTTCTTT
TRBD2	TRBV19	few	TRBJ2-2	CASSIGLAGGPGELFF	TGTGCCAGTAGTATAGGTCTAGCGGGAGGGCCAGGGGAGCTGTTTTTT
TRBD2	TRBV7-6	NA	TRBJ2-1	CASSFLLAGGRNEQFF	TGTGCCAGCAGCTTCTTACTAGCGGGGGGGAGGAATGAGCAGTTCTTC
TRBD2	TRBV19	once	TRBJ2-1	CASTERGGYNEQFF	TGTGCCAGTACCGAGCGGGGAGGCTACAATGAGCAGTTCTTC
NA	TRBV6-1	NA	TRBJ2-4	CASSGTRAKNIQYF	TGTGCCAGCAGTGGTACGCGAGCCAAAAACATTCAGTACTTC
NA	TRBV9	NA	TRBJ1-3	CASSVEGASGNTIYF	TGTGCCAGCAGCGTAGAAGGGGCCTCTGGAAACACCATATATTTT
NA	TRBV7-8	NA	TRBJ2-7	CASSLARHSYEQYF	TGTGCCAGCAGCTTAGCAAGGCACAGCTACGAGCAGTACTTC
NA	TRBV7-9	NA	TRBJ1-6	CASSLARGLNSPLHF	TGTGCCAGCAGCTTAGCGCGGGGACTTAATTCACCCCTCCACTTT
TRBD1	TRBV7-9	once	TRBJ1-4	CSSSLKGGVTEKLFF	TGTTCCAGCAGCTTGAAAGGGGGCGTCACTGAAAAACTGTTTTTT
TRBD1	TRBV15	few	TRBJ2-5	CATSRDSQGGETQYF	TGTGCCACCAGCAGAGATTCACAGGGGGGAGAGACCCAGTACTTC
TRBD2	TRBV7-9	NA	TRBJ2-1	CASSRPGLAGVFYNEQFF	TGTGCCAGCAGCCGTCCGGGACTAGCGGGAGTTTTCTACAATGAGCAGTTCTTC
NA	TRBV7-2	NA	TRBJ2-5	CASSLGTFAEETQYF	TGTGCCAGCAGCTTAGGGACTTTTGCCGAAGAGACCCAGTACTTC